A selection of T cell receptor beta chains follows, all from one sample in a study of technical replicates of blood from several donors. Assay: immunoSEQ multiplex PCR; the TCRdb copy retains only in-frame clones and omits some. The repertoire includes 55,000 to 75,000 clones, 70% to 90% of them detected once, and roughly 5% sits in the top ten. Sequences were obtained from PBMCs. All receptors come from a human donor in good health. Some clones in this sample may be carry-over from other donors' samples. Each CDR3 is given with its conserved first and last residue. The size field is filled for only some rows; it gives once, few, many or a size class.

CDR3: CASSNRRDNPNTQYF
size: -
J: TRBJ2-3
V: TRBV7-8

CDR3: CASSPWGQLNEKLFF
size: -
J: TRBJ1-4
V: TRBV9

CDR3: CASSDRDRGHEQYF
size: -
J: TRBJ2-7
V: TRBV2

CDR3: CASSSRDRDHQPQHF
size: once
J: TRBJ1-5
V: TRBV5-6

CDR3: CASSSIAVGGEQYF
size: -
J: TRBJ2-7
V: TRBV11-2

CDR3: CASSQLAGVQETQYF
size: -
J: TRBJ2-5
V: TRBV4-1

CDR3: CASSIPGQGIGELFF
size: -
J: TRBJ2-2
V: TRBV5-4

CDR3: CASTGTDNSPLHF
size: -
J: TRBJ1-6
V: TRBV6-6

CDR3: CASRGGTYSNQPQHF
size: -
J: TRBJ1-5
V: TRBV2

CDR3: CASSPQGQAGTGELFF
size: -
J: TRBJ2-2
V: TRBV4-1

CDR3: CASKRELNTDTQYF
size: -
J: TRBJ2-3
V: TRBV4-2

CDR3: CASSFGQGFYEQYF
size: -
J: TRBJ2-7
V: TRBV21-1

CDR3: CASSKQGSYEQYF
size: -
J: TRBJ2-7
V: TRBV19

CDR3: CASSPPGGGEQYF
size: -
J: TRBJ2-7
V: TRBV7-9

CDR3: CASSLRPTGTEAFF
size: -
J: TRBJ1-1
V: TRBV7-8

CDR3: CASSLTGNPAFF
size: few
J: TRBJ1-1
V: TRBV27

CDR3: CATRPGLSYEQYF
size: -
J: TRBJ2-7
V: TRBV15